Listed below are T cell receptor beta chains from one sample, sequenced in a study of T cells in Graves' hyperthyroidism and ophthalmopathy. TCRdb used MiXCR to reprocess the multiplex PCR reads, holding one entry per CDR3 protein. Found here are about 420,000 distinct CDR3 sequences, roughly 13% of them singletons; the top ten hold less than 6.5%. Sample: blood. These receptor sequences come from a woman aged 18-29 years with Graves' hyperthyroidism. Each CDR3 is given with its conserved first and last residue. The D gene is left open where the match is weak. Clone size appears in some rows only: once, few, many, or a class for an expanded clone.

abundance	v_gene	d_gene	j_gene	CDR3nt	CDR3aa
.	TRBV28	.	TRBJ1-1	TGTGCCAGCAACTACGGGAGTGAAGCTTTCTTT	CASNYGSEAFF
.	TRBV6-2/TRBV6-3	TRBD1	TRBJ1-5	TGTGCCAGCAGGGGACAGGGTACGAACAATCAGCCCCAGCATTTT	CASRGQGTNNQPQHF
few	TRBV6-2/TRBV6-3	TRBD1	TRBJ2-5	TGTGCCAGCGGACAGGGAGGAGAGACCCAGTACTTC	CASGQGGETQYF
.	TRBV6-1	.	TRBJ2-7	TGTGCCAGCACCCCAGGGTGGAGCTCCTACGAGCAGTACTTC	CASTPGWSSYEQYF
many	TRBV6-6	TRBD2	TRBJ2-1	TGTGCCAGCAGTTACGGCTTAGCGGGAGCTCGTAATGAGCAGTTCTTC	CASSYGLAGARNEQFF
.	TRBV7-2	.	TRBJ2-1	TGTGCCAGCAGCTTAGAGGTGGGAGGTGAGCAGTTCTTC	CASSLEVGGEQFF
few	TRBV9	.	TRBJ2-2	TGTGCCAGCAGAGACGCGGCCAGGGGCACCGGGGAGCTGTTTTTT	CASRDAARGTGELFF
.	TRBV11-2	TRBD2	TRBJ2-1	TGTGCCAGCAGCTTAGAGGGACTACCCTGGGGCAATGAGCAGTTCTTC	CASSLEGLPWGNEQFF
.	TRBV10-3	.	TRBJ2-2	TGTGCCATCCGCGGGACAGCGAACACCGGGGAGCTGTTTTTT	CAIRGTANTGELFF
.	TRBV28	TRBD1	TRBJ1-5	TGTGCCAGCGTTCCGGGACAGGGATACCATGGCAATCAGCCCCAGCATTTT	CASVPGQGYHGNQPQHF
few	TRBV7-9	TRBD2	TRBJ2-1	TGTGCCAGCAGCAGCGGGACTAGCGGGAGGGCCGGGTCCTACAATGAGCAGTTCTTC	CASSSGTSGRAGSYNEQFF
.	TRBV27	TRBD1	TRBJ1-1	TGTGCCAGCAGTTTCGGGGGGACAGGCACTGAAGCTTTCTTT	CASSFGGTGTEAFF
many	TRBV15	TRBD1	TRBJ1-6	TGTGCCACCAGCAGAGATGAGACCGGGACAGGGGGATCTGGAAATTCACCCCTCCACTTT	CATSRDETGTGGSGNSPLHF
few	TRBV7-9	.	TRBJ2-3	TGTGCCAGCAGCTTGTGGGTGACAGATACGCAGTATTTT	CASSLWVTDTQYF
many	TRBV15	.	TRBJ2-7	TGTGCCACCAGCAGAGATCTTACGGGGGCCTGGGAGCAGTACTTC	CATSRDLTGAWEQYF
many	TRBV15	.	TRBJ1-1	TGTGCCACCAGCAACCGGGGGCTGAGCGCTGAAGCTTTCTTT	CATSNRGLSAEAFF
many	TRBV15	.	TRBJ2-3	TGTGCCACCAGCAGAGTCCGGGCCACAGATACGCAGTATTTT	CATSRVRATDTQYF
few	TRBV20-1	.	TRBJ2-1	TGCAGTGCTAGGGAAGACTACTATGAGCAGTTCTTC	CSAREDYYEQFF
many	TRBV20-1	TRBD2	TRBJ2-1	TGCAGTGCTTCTCTAGCGGGAGTCCCCAATGAGCAGTTCTTC	CSASLAGVPNEQFF
many	TRBV18	TRBD2	TRBJ2-7	TGTGCCAGCTCAGATACTAGCGGGAGTTACGAGCAGTACTTC	CASSDTSGSYEQYF
.	TRBV19	.	TRBJ2-4	TGTGCCAGTAGAAGCAGGGGGGACATTCAGTACTTC	CASRSRGDIQYF
many	TRBV20-1	.	TRBJ2-1	TGCAGTGCTTTGCGAGCCGGTGACACCTACAATGAGCAGTTCTTC	CSALRAGDTYNEQFF
many	TRBV20-1	.	TRBJ2-1	TGCAGTGCTAGACTAGGGACCCGAGCCAATGAGCAGTTCTTC	CSARLGTRANEQFF
many	TRBV2	TRBD2	TRBJ2-5	TGTGCCAGCGGAAGCACTAGCGGGAGTACCCGGACCCAGTACTTC	CASGSTSGSTRTQYF
many	TRBV12-5	TRBD1	TRBJ2-1	TGTGCTAGTGGGATAACGGACAGGGGGGCACACTACAATGAGCAGTTCTTC	CASGITDRGAHYNEQFF
few	TRBV30	.	TRBJ1-2	TGTGCCTGGAGTTTGTGGGGGAATCATGGCTACACCTTC	CAWSLWGNHGYTF
many	TRBV7-9	TRBD2	TRBJ2-1	TGTGCCAGCAGGGAAGCTAGCGGGTCCAACAATGAGCAGTTCTTC	CASREASGSNNEQFF
many	TRBV6-2/TRBV6-3	.	TRBJ1-5	TGTGCCAGCAGCTACAAGGGATTTAGCAATCAGCCCCAGCATTTT	CASSYKGFSNQPQHF
few	TRBV5-1	.	TRBJ2-7	TGCGCCAGCAGCCTTAACAGTCTGGAGCAGTACTTC	CASSLNSLEQYF
many	TRBV12-5	TRBD2	TRBJ2-1	TGTGCTAGTGGTTATGGGACTAGCGGGATTGATGAGCAGTTCTTC	CASGYGTSGIDEQFF
many	TRBV6-6	.	TRBJ2-5	TGTGCCAGCAGTTACTCGACAGAGAAAGAGACCCAGTACTTC	CASSYSTEKETQYF
.	TRBV25-1	TRBD1	TRBJ2-6	TGTGCCAGCAGTGAACTGGACAGGAGATCTGGGGCCAACGTCCTGACTTTC	CASSELDRRSGANVLTF
many	TRBV11-1	.	TRBJ1-2	TGTGCCAGCAGCTTAATCAGGAACTATGGCTACACCTTC	CASSLIRNYGYTF
.	TRBV5-1	.	TRBJ2-7	TGCGCCAGCAGCTTACAGTCCACCGAGCAGTACTTC	CASSLQSTEQYF
many	TRBV30	.	TRBJ2-7	TGTGCCTGCAACAATGACAGGCCGGGTTCAGACGAGCAGTACTTC	CACNNDRPGSDEQYF
few	TRBV4-1	TRBD2	TRBJ2-3	TGCGCCAGCAGCCGGACTAGCGGGAGATCAGGAGATACGCAGTATTTT	CASSRTSGRSGDTQYF
once	TRBV7-3	TRBD2	TRBJ2-1	TGTGCCAGCAGCTACCTCCCCAGCGGGGCGTACAATGAGCAGTTCTTC	CASSYLPSGAYNEQFF
.	TRBV9	.	TRBJ1-6	TGTGCCAGCAGCGGACGGGAAGAAAATTCACCCCTCCACTTT	CASSGREENSPLHF
.	TRBV19	.	TRBJ2-3	TGTGCCAGTAGTATTAAAGACCCGAGCACAGATACGCAGTATTTT	CASSIKDPSTDTQYF
.	TRBV7-9	.	TRBJ1-1	TGTGCCAGCAACACAGTGAACACTGAAGCTTTCTTT	CASNTVNTEAFF
many	TRBV15	TRBD1	TRBJ2-7	TGTGCCACCAGCAGGGACAGGGGTTACGAGCAGTACTTC	CATSRDRGYEQYF
many	TRBV5-5	.	TRBJ1-2	TGTGCCAGCAGCTTAGATTATGGCTACACCTTC	CASSLDYGYTF
many	TRBV30	.	TRBJ1-2	TGTGCCTGGAGTGTAGGGGGGCCGGGGGGCTACACCTTC	CAWSVGGPGGYTF
.	TRBV28	.	TRBJ1-1	TGTGCCAGCAGTTCATACAGGGAGATAACTGAAGCTTTCTTT	CASSSYREITEAFF
many	TRBV11-2	.	TRBJ2-7	TGTGCCAGCAGCCTGACAGGCCGAACCTACGAGCAGTACTTC	CASSLTGRTYEQYF
many	TRBV11-2	.	TRBJ1-2	TGTGCCAGCAGCCCCCGGGAAACGCACTATGGCTACACCTTC	CASSPRETHYGYTF
few	TRBV12-3/TRBV12-4	TRBD1	TRBJ1-4	TGTGCCAGCAGTGAACAGGGGGGAACCTTTCGGGAAAAACTGTTTTTT	CASSEQGGTFREKLFF
many	TRBV15	TRBD1	TRBJ1-5	TGTGCCACCAGCGGGGACAGGGGGGGTTTGATGAGCAATCAGCCCCAGCATTTT	CATSGDRGGLMSNQPQHF
.	TRBV29-1	.	TRBJ1-5	TGCAGCGTTGGGCAGGCCTATGATTCAGCCCAGCATTTT	CSVGQAYDSAQHF
many	TRBV20-1	.	TRBJ2-1	TGCAGTGCCCTCTTGGGATGGTACAATGAGCAGTTCTTC	CSALLGWYNEQFF
few	TRBV19	.	TRBJ1-1	TGTGCCAGTGGATCGACAGTGAACACTGAAGCTTTCTTT	CASGSTVNTEAFF
few	TRBV6-1	.	TRBJ2-5	TGTGCCAGCAATCTAGCCGGGACCCTCGTCGAGACCCAGTACTTC	CASNLAGTLVETQYF
many	TRBV10-3	.	TRBJ2-7	TGTGCCATCAGGGATCGGGGTCCTTACGAGCAGTACTTC	CAIRDRGPYEQYF
.	TRBV5-1	.	TRBJ2-7	TGCGCCAGCAGCATGGAGGGCGGATCCTACGAGCAGTACTTC	CASSMEGGSYEQYF